The rows below give T cell receptor beta chains drawn from one sample of a study of cytomegalovirus exposure and HLA in healthy donors. Generated by immunoSEQ multiplex PCR, the TCRdb table keeps only in-frame clones and is missing some. Among 81,000 or so clones listed, around 80% were seen once. The sample consisted of PBMCs. The receptors shown here come from a man in his fifties in good health and CMV-seropositive. CDR3s include the opening cysteine and the closing phenylalanine or tryptophan. The D gene is left open where the match is weak. Clone size is not always given. Where it is, it says once, few, many or a class for expanded clones.

d_gene: NA
abundance: NA
v_gene: TRBV11-3
j_gene: TRBJ2-3
CDR3aa: CASSSRGDTQYF
CDR3nt: TGTGCCAGCAGCTCGAGGGGGGATACGCAGTATTTT

d_gene: NA
abundance: once
v_gene: TRBV11-3
j_gene: TRBJ2-1
CDR3aa: CASSLGGLSYNEQFF
CDR3nt: TGTGCCAGCAGTCTAGGAGGGCTATCCTACAATGAGCAGTTCTTC

d_gene: NA
abundance: NA
v_gene: TRBV6-6
j_gene: TRBJ1-1
CDR3aa: CASGRGTEAFF
CDR3nt: TGTGCCAGCGGCAGGGGCACTGAAGCTTTCTTT

d_gene: TRBD1
abundance: NA
v_gene: TRBV30
j_gene: TRBJ1-5
CDR3aa: CAWSVSGGSQPQHF
CDR3nt: TGTGCCTGGAGTGTATCAGGGGGCAGCCAGCCCCAGCATTTT

d_gene: NA
abundance: once
v_gene: TRBV5-6
j_gene: TRBJ1-1
CDR3aa: CASSSGIPGVKAFF
CDR3nt: TGTGCCAGCAGCAGTGGGATCCCAGGGGTGAAAGCTTTCTTT

d_gene: NA
abundance: once
v_gene: TRBV4-1
j_gene: TRBJ1-2
CDR3aa: CASSQYRENNYGYTF
CDR3nt: TGCGCCAGCAGCCAATACAGGGAAAATAACTATGGCTACACCTTC

d_gene: TRBD1
abundance: NA
v_gene: TRBV18
j_gene: TRBJ2-1
CDR3aa: CASSQGAYEQFF
CDR3nt: TGTGCCAGTTCGCAGGGGGCCTATGAGCAGTTCTTC

d_gene: TRBD2
abundance: NA
v_gene: TRBV7-2
j_gene: TRBJ2-7
CDR3aa: CASSTSASSYEQYF
CDR3nt: TGTGCCAGCAGCACTAGCGCGAGCTCCTACGAGCAGTACTTC

d_gene: NA
abundance: NA
v_gene: TRBV5-4
j_gene: TRBJ2-2
CDR3aa: CASSLAGEVIGELFF
CDR3nt: TGTGCCAGCAGCTTGGCTGGGGAGGTCATCGGGGAGCTGTTTTTT

d_gene: TRBD2
abundance: NA
v_gene: TRBV5-4
j_gene: TRBJ2-7
CDR3aa: CASSPWLAGVGEQYF
CDR3nt: TGTGCCAGCAGCCCCTGGCTAGCGGGAGTTGGCGAGCAGTACTTC

d_gene: NA
abundance: NA
v_gene: TRBV5-1
j_gene: TRBJ1-3
CDR3aa: CASSQNLGNTIYF
CDR3nt: TGCGCCAGCAGCCAAAATTTGGGAAACACCATATATTTT

d_gene: NA
abundance: NA
v_gene: TRBV12-5
j_gene: TRBJ1-5
CDR3aa: CASGLGTSTQSQHF
CDR3nt: TGTGCTAGTGGCCTCGGGACATCTACTCAATCCCAGCATTTT

d_gene: TRBD2
abundance: NA
v_gene: TRBV4-2
j_gene: TRBJ2-7
CDR3aa: CASARLTSGRSYEQYF
CDR3nt: TGTGCCAGCGCACGGCTTACTAGCGGGAGATCCTACGAGCAGTACTTC

d_gene: NA
abundance: NA
v_gene: TRBV19
j_gene: TRBJ2-3
CDR3aa: CASSILDTQYF
CDR3nt: TGTGCCAGTAGTATCTTGGATACGCAGTATTTT

d_gene: NA
abundance: NA
v_gene: TRBV19
j_gene: TRBJ2-1
CDR3aa: CASTSGRLAPDEQFF
CDR3nt: TGTGCCAGTACCTCGGGTAGGCTAGCCCCCGATGAGCAGTTCTTC

d_gene: TRBD2
abundance: NA
v_gene: TRBV30
j_gene: TRBJ2-1
CDR3aa: CAWSVRLAEAYNEQFF
CDR3nt: TGTGCCTGGAGTGTACGACTAGCGGAGGCCTACAATGAGCAGTTCTTC

d_gene: NA
abundance: NA
v_gene: TRBV7-8
j_gene: TRBJ1-1
CDR3aa: CASSGSGQGMNTEAFF
CDR3nt: TGTGCCAGCAGCGGAAGTGGGCAGGGAATGAACACTGAAGCTTTCTTT

d_gene: TRBD1
abundance: NA
v_gene: TRBV7-9
j_gene: TRBJ2-5
CDR3aa: CASSLAPRGPQETQYF
CDR3nt: TGTGCCAGCAGCTTAGCGCCCAGGGGGCCTCAAGAGACCCAGTACTTC

d_gene: NA
abundance: NA
v_gene: TRBV5-1
j_gene: TRBJ1-1
CDR3aa: CASSPEGGDTEAFF
CDR3nt: TGCGCCAGCAGCCCGGAAGGGGGAGACACTGAAGCTTTCTTT

d_gene: TRBD1
abundance: NA
v_gene: TRBV2
j_gene: TRBJ1-5
CDR3aa: CASTWDRAQPQHF
CDR3nt: TGTGCCAGCACTTGGGACAGGGCCCAGCCCCAGCATTTT

d_gene: NA
abundance: NA
v_gene: TRBV7-3
j_gene: TRBJ2-2
CDR3aa: CASSSSLSNTGELFF
CDR3nt: TGTGCCAGCAGCTCCTCCCTCTCGAACACCGGGGAGCTGTTTTTT

d_gene: NA
abundance: NA
v_gene: TRBV27
j_gene: TRBJ1-6
CDR3aa: CASSLTGTSSPLHF
CDR3nt: TGTGCCAGCAGTTTAACCGGGACTTCCTCACCCCTCCACTTT

d_gene: TRBD2
abundance: NA
v_gene: TRBV10-1
j_gene: TRBJ2-7
CDR3aa: CASSGTSGIISYEQYF
CDR3nt: TGCGCCAGCAGTGGGACTAGCGGGATTATCTCGTACGAGCAGTACTTC

d_gene: NA
abundance: NA
v_gene: TRBV7-2
j_gene: TRBJ1-1
CDR3aa: CASSFGTTTEAFF
CDR3nt: TGTGCCAGCAGCTTTGGGACAACCACTGAAGCTTTCTTT

d_gene: NA
abundance: NA
v_gene: TRBV20-1
j_gene: TRBJ2-5
CDR3aa: CSATREETQYF
CDR3nt: TGCAGTGCCACCCGGGAAGAGACCCAGTACTTC

d_gene: NA
abundance: NA
v_gene: TRBV5-6
j_gene: TRBJ1-2
CDR3aa: CASSLGGREDYTF
CDR3nt: TGTGCCAGCAGCTTGGGGGGCCGGGAGGACTACACCTTC